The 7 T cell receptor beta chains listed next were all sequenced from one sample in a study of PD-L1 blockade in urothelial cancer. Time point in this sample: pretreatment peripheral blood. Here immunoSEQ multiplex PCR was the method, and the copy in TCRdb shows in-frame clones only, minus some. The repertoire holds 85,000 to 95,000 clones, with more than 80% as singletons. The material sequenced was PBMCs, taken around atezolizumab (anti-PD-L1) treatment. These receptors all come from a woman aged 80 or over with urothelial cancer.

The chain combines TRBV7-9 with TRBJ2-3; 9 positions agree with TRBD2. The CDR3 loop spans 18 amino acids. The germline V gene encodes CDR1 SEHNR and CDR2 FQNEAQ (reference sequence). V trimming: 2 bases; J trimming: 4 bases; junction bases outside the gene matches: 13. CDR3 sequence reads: CASSLQGPASGRSDTQYF. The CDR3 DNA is TGTGCCAGCAGCTTACAAGGGCCTGCGAGCGGGAGGTCAGATACGCAGTATTTT.

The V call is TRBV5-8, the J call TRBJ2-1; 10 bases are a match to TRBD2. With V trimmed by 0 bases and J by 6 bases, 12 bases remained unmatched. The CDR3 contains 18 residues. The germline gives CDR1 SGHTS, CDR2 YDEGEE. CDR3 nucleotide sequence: TGTGCCAGCAGCTTGGTGGTTAGCGGGAGGAGGAGGACCAATGAGCAGTTCTTC. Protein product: CASSLVVSGRRRTNEQFF.

The CDR3 bases are TGTGCCAGCAGCGCGGACAGGGGTGGCTATGGCTACACCTTC. It codes for CASSADRGGYGYTF. The genes are TRBV7-2 and TRBJ1-2; TRBD1 matches 9 bases. Germline trimming cut 5 bases from V and 4 bases from J; bases unmatched to any gene: 5. Germline CDR1 SGHTA, CDR2 FQGNSA. CDR3 length: 14 residues.

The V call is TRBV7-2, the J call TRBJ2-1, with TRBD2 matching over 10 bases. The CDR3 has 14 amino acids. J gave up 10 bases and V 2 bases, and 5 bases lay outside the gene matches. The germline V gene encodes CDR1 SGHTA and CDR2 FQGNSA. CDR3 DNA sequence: TGTGCCAGCAGCTTACCCGGGACTAGCGCCGAGCAGTTCTTC. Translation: CASSLPGTSAEQFF.

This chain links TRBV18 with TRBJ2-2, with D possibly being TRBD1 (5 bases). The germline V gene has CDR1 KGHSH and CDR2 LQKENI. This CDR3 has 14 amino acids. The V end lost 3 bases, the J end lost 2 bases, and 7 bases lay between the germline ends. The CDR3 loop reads CASSPDTNTGELFF. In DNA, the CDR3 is TGTGCCAGCTCACCGGACACTAACACCGGGGAGCTGTTTTTT.

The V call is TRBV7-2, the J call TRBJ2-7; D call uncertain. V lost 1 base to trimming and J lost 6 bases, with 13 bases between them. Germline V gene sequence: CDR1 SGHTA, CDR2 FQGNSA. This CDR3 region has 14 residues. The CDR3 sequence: CASSLGLQVSEQYF. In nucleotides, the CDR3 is TGTGCCAGCAGCTTAGGATTGCAGGTCTCCGAGCAGTACTTC.

The CDR3, as DNA: TGTGCCAGCAGCTTGGCAGGCGGGTCACCTTACAATGAGCAGTTCTTC. It is translated as CASSLAGGSPYNEQFF. The chain employs TRBV5-6 and TRBJ2-1; perhaps TRBD2 as D (5 bases). The CDR3 covers 16 residues. Trimming removed 0 bases at V and 4 bases at J, with 14 bases between. Germline CDR1 reads SGHDT; CDR2 reads YYEEEE.